Below, 27 T cell receptor beta chains from the same sample are listed, as sequenced in a study of blood T cell repertoires in COVID-19 (dated by TCRdb to 2019 to 2021). The library was generated by the immunoSEQ multiplex PCR assay. What TCRdb holds here is the immuneACCESS table cut down to in-frame rearrangements. Part of the clones is not present; checked against another copy, under half of the missing clones reflect an unresolved V gene, and the others are unexplained. In all, the sample holds more than 110,000 clones, and roughly 89% of those were seen once. More than 3.5% of the sample is in the top ten clones. Material: peripheral blood. Receptor source: a woman aged 40-49 years with acute or convalescent COVID-19.

The V call is TRBV6-2 or TRBV6-3, the J call TRBJ2-1; D gene ambiguous. Per germline, CDR1 MNHEY and CDR2 SVGEGT. Trimming removed 0 bases at V and 2 bases at J, with 8 bases between. This CDR3 spans 15 amino acids. For the CDR3, the DNA is TGTGCCAGCAGTTACTCGAATCTAGCCTACAATGAGCAGTTCTTC. Its protein product is CASSYSNLAYNEQFF.

This rearrangement joins TRBV9 to TRBJ2-2; TRBD1 might be the D (5 bases). Per the germline V gene, CDR1 is SGDLS and CDR2 is YYNGEE. The V and J ends lost 5 bases and 1 base respectively, with 12 bases between them. This CDR3 contains 15 residues. The CDR3 nucleotides are TGTGCCAGCAGTAACGGACATATGAACACCGGGGAGCTGTTTTTT. This codes for CASSNGHMNTGELFF.

This chain joins TRBV7-9 and TRBJ2-7, with unresolved D. This CDR3 spans 13 amino acids. The V end was cut by 5 bases, the J end by 2 bases, with 10 bases between. Germline V gene data show CDR1 as SEHNR and CDR2 as FQNEAQ (reference sequence). The CDR3 coding sequence is TGTGCCAGCAGCCCTCCGCTAACCTACGAGCAGTACTTC. Protein sequence: CASSPPLTYEQYF.

The chain's CDR3 is CASTTVGQPQHF. The CDR3 nucleotides read TGTGCCAGCACCACGGTTGGTCAGCCCCAGCATTTT. The V gene is TRBV7-8, the J gene TRBJ1-5; unclear D gene. With 7 bases removed from V and 6 bases from J, the gap between germline ends came to 10 bases. The CDR3 sequence is 12 residues long. CDR1 and CDR2 (germline): SGHVS, FQNEAQ.

V usage is TRBV2 and J usage is TRBJ2-5, with 8 bases lining up with TRBD1. The CDR3 covers 13 residues. With V trimmed by 10 bases and J by 5 bases, 9 bases remained unmatched. Germline values: CDR1 SNHLY, CDR2 FYNNEI. CDR3 in DNA: TGTGCCAAGTGGACAGGGCGGCAGGAGACCCAGTACTTC. Its protein product is CAKWTGRQETQYF.

The chain joins TRBV28 to TRBJ1-3, with 8 nucleotides matching TRBD1. The J segment lost 0 bases and the V segment lost 8 bases, leaving 6 bases of the junction unmatched. The germline V gene has CDR1 MDHEN and CDR2 SYDVKM. This CDR3 is built from 15 residues. CDR3 residues: CASGLRGLSGNTIYF. Written as DNA, the CDR3 is TGTGCCAGCGGGCTCAGGGGGCTCTCTGGAAACACCATATATTTT.

The chain links TRBV4-1 to TRBJ2-5; TRBD2 agrees at 10 bases. The V gene's germline CDR1 is MGHRA and CDR2 YSYEKL. Losses at the gene ends were 4 bases for V and 5 bases for J; bases not matched to a gene: 1. This CDR3 comprises 13 residues. The CDR3 protein is CASSLGLAETQYF. In DNA form, the CDR3 reads TGCGCCAGCAGCCTGGGACTAGCGGAGACCCAGTACTTC.

The rearrangement joins TRBV30 to TRBJ1-1, with D perhaps matching TRBD1 (6 bases). Germline CDR1 reads GTSNPN; CDR2 reads SVGIG (reference sequence). V was clipped by 1 base and J by 3 bases, with 12 bases between them. CDR3 length equals 14 residues. In nucleotides, the CDR3 is TGTGCCTGGAGTGCCTACAGGGTGTACACTGAAGCTTTCTTT. It codes for CAWSAYRVYTEAFF.

This clone appeared a single time. The chain joins TRBV5-4 to TRBJ2-2; a possible D gene is TRBD1 (5 bases). Germline V lookup: CDR1 SGHNT, CDR2 YYREEE (reference sequence). Trimming removed 3 bases from V and 0 bases from J, with 9 bases in between. The CDR3 spans 15 residues. CDR3 DNA sequence: TGTGCCAGCAGCTCCAGGGTCTCGAACACCGGGGAGCTGTTTTTT. This encodes CASSSRVSNTGELFF.

About this clone itself: Distinct nucleotide sequences in the sample also encode this CDR3. The V gene is TRBV3-1 (or the pseudogene TRBV3-2), the J gene TRBJ2-2; 11 positions agree with TRBD2. With 2 bases clipped from V and 5 bases from J, the junction kept 4 bases outside the gene matches. The CDR3 loop spans 16 amino acids. Germline CDR1 is LGHDT and CDR2 is YNNKEL (reference sequence). The CDR3 loop is CASSQTSGRNTGELFF. The CDR3 coding sequence is TGTGCCAGCAGCCAAACTAGCGGGAGAAATACCGGGGAGCTGTTTTTT.

This chain connects TRBV13 to TRBJ1-3; D is unresolved. The CDR3 runs 14 residues. Trimming shortened V by 5 bases and J by 0 bases, and 8 bases separated the two germline ends. Germline V gene data show CDR1 as PRHDT and CDR2 as FYEKMQ (reference sequence). The CDR3 is CASSLTSSGNTIYF. The CDR3 nucleotides are TGTGCCAGCAGCCTCACGAGCTCTGGAAACACCATATATTTT.

The chain combines TRBV7-3 with TRBJ1-6, with 11 bases fitting TRBD1. J lost 9 bases, V lost 4 bases, and 5 bases had no gene match. CDR3 length: 15 amino acids. Germline V gene data show CDR1 as SGHTA and CDR2 as FQGTGA. The CDR3 DNA reads TGTGCCAGCAGCTCGGGACAGGGGGTTGTTTCACCCCTCCACTTT. Protein product: CASSSGQGVVSPLHF.

The chain recombines TRBV2 with TRBJ2-7, with 14 positions matching TRBD2. CDR3 length: 14 amino acids. After removal of 4 bases from V and 12 bases from J, the junction contained 8 bases not matched to a gene. Germline V gene lookup returns CDR1 SNHLY and CDR2 FYNNEI. The CDR3 sequence: CASSVTSGRVGPYF. CDR3 nucleotides: TGTGCCAGCAGTGTGACTAGCGGGAGGGTTGGTCCGTACTTC.

The rearrangement uses TRBV3-1 (or the pseudogene TRBV3-2) and TRBJ2-2; 8 positions agree with TRBD2. The CDR3 length is 19 residues. J lost 1 base, V lost 2 bases, and 12 bases had no gene match. Germline V CDR1 and CDR2: LGHDT, YNNKEL (reference sequence). CDR3 protein: CASSQWAGRAGENTGELFF. CDR3 sequence (DNA): TGTGCCAGCAGCCAATGGGCGGGGAGAGCGGGAGAGAACACCGGGGAGCTGTTTTTT.

The chain couples TRBV3-1 (or the pseudogene TRBV3-2) to TRBJ2-5, with D possibly being TRBD2 (7 bases). V dropped 5 bases and J dropped 5 bases, with 18 bases sitting between them. CDR1 and CDR2 (germline): LGHDT, YNNKEL (reference sequence). This CDR3 has 15 residues. Here the CDR3 reads CASSTLRGGGETQYF. CDR3 in DNA: TGTGCCAGCAGCACCCTTAGGGGGGGCGGGGAGACCCAGTACTTC.

The gene calls are TRBV5-4 and TRBJ2-2, with 12 bases matching TRBD2. The junction had 5 bases not matched to a gene; V was cut back by 4 bases and J by 1 base. Per the germline V gene, CDR1 is SGHNT and CDR2 is YYREEE (reference sequence). The CDR3 sequence is 17 residues long. The CDR3 nucleotides read TGTGCCAGCAGCCGAACTAGCGGGGGGATGAACACCGGGGAGCTGTTTTTT. It codes for CASSRTSGGMNTGELFF.

The rearrangement uses TRBV3-1 (or the pseudogene TRBV3-2) and TRBJ2-5; a weak D match, TRBD2 (6 bases). The CDR3 has 15 amino acids. Per germline, CDR1 LGHDT and CDR2 YNNKEL (reference sequence). Between the trimmed V and J ends, which lost 3 bases and 2 bases, there was a span of 13 bases. Here the CDR3 DNA reads TGTGCCAGCAGCCAGGGACTCCCGGGGCAAGAGACCCAGTACTTC. Translation: CASSQGLPGQETQYF.

The chain employs TRBV9 and TRBJ2-2; 7 bases are shared with TRBD1. The length of the CDR3 is 17 residues. The V gene end was trimmed by 1 base and the J gene end by 2 bases; junction bases not matched to a gene: 8. Germline CDR1 SGDLS, CDR2 YYNGEE. The CDR3 protein is CASSVPSGTVNTGELFF. In DNA form, the CDR3 reads TGTGCCAGCAGCGTACCCTCTGGGACAGTTAACACCGGGGAGCTGTTTTTT. The variable domain in full, with the rest retrieved from reference TRBV9 and TRBJ2-2, is DSGVTQTPKHLITATGQRVTLRCSPRSGDLSVYWYQQSLDQGLQFLIQYYNGEERAKGNILERFSAQQFPDLHSELNLSSLELGDSALYFCASSVPSGTVNTGELFFGEGSRLTVL.

This clone was seen a handful of times. V and J are TRBV7-2 and TRBJ2-2; tentatively, D is TRBD2 (6 bases). This CDR3 is 14 amino acids long. Germline V CDR1 and CDR2: SGHTA, FQGNSA. Trimming cost V 6 bases and J 6 bases, with 14 bases left between them. The CDR3 nucleotides are TGTGCCAGCAGTCCAATGTGGGGGGCCGGGGAGCTGTTTTTT. It encodes CASSPMWGAGELFF.

Concerning this clone: Other nucleotide sequences from this sample produce the same CDR3. The V call is TRBV5-6, the J call TRBJ2-1, with a weak D call TRBD1 (6 bases). Trimming removed 3 bases from V and 3 bases from J, with 10 bases in between. The germline gives CDR1 SGHDT, CDR2 YYEEEE. The CDR3 has 14 amino acids. Written as DNA, the CDR3 is TGTGCCAGCAGCTCCTTGGACAGCTACAATGAGCAGTTCTTC. Protein sequence: CASSSLDSYNEQFF. Using reference TRBV5-6 and TRBJ2-1 for the parts outside the CDR3, the full variable domain is DAGVTQSPTHLIKTRGQQVTLRCSPKSGHDTVSWYQQALGQGPQFIFQYYEEEERQRGNFPDRFSGHQFPNYSSELNVNALLLGDSALYLCASSSLDSYNEQFFGPGTRLTVL.

V gene TRBV12-5 combines with J gene TRBJ1-5; D unclear. Germline CDR1 reads LGHNT; CDR2 reads FRNRAP. V was trimmed by 3 bases and J by 3 bases, leaving 15 bases between them. The CDR3 spans 16 residues. CDR3 residues: CASGLSTGLINQPQHF. DNA of the CDR3: TGTGCTAGTGGTTTAAGTACGGGTCTGATCAATCAGCCCCAGCATTTT.

V is TRBV19 and J is TRBJ1-5; tentatively, D is TRBD1 (5 bases). Germline CDR1 LNHDA, CDR2 SQIVND (reference sequence). This CDR3 comprises 17 residues. Trimming stripped 1 base from V and 0 bases from J, with 13 bases between. The CDR3 nucleotides are TGTGCCAGTAGTATAGTGGGGCCAGTCGGTAGCAATCAGCCCCAGCATTTT. Protein: CASSIVGPVGSNQPQHF.

This chain links TRBV19 with TRBJ1-2, with D maybe TRBD1 (6 bases). The CDR3 sequence is 11 residues long. The germline CDR1 and CDR2 sequences are LNHDA and SQIVND (reference sequence). V shed 5 bases and J shed 8 bases, with 9 bases lying between them. The CDR3 is CASSVQGGYTF. Written as DNA, the CDR3 is TGTGCCAGTAGTGTGCAGGGGGGCTACACCTTC.

V usage is TRBV4-1 and J usage is TRBJ2-3; no clear D gene. The CDR3 consists of 18 residues. Germline V gene data show CDR1 as MGHRA and CDR2 as YSYEKL. V gave up 0 bases and J gave up 2 bases, with 18 bases separating them. The CDR3 is CASSQESAAFPFTDTQYF. For the CDR3, the DNA is TGCGCCAGCAGCCAAGAATCGGCGGCGTTTCCCTTCACAGATACGCAGTATTTT.

The chain carries TRBV5-1 and TRBJ1-4; TRBD1 matches at 7 bases. The V gene's germline CDR1 is SGHRS and CDR2 YFSETQ. There are 14 residues in the CDR3. V shed 4 bases, J shed 4 bases, and the junction held 4 bases outside the gene matches. CDR3 DNA: TGCGCCAGCAGCCTCGGGACAGATAATGAAAAACTGTTTTTT. Translation: CASSLGTDNEKLFF.

This clone was counted a few times. This chain uses TRBV7-9 with TRBJ1-1; D uncertain. Trimming took 4 bases from V and 2 from J, leaving 11 bases between them. CDR1 SEHNR and CDR2 FQNEAQ come from the germline V gene (reference sequence). The CDR3 is made up of 14 amino acids. This CDR3 reads CASSSRNINTEAFF. Here the CDR3 DNA reads TGTGCCAGCAGCTCCCGCAACATCAACACTGAAGCTTTCTTT.

V is TRBV6-4 and J is TRBJ2-1, with 11 bases identical to TRBD2. The CDR3 has 17 residues. V gave up 2 bases and J gave up 1 base; unmatched junction bases: 4. CDR1 is MRHNA and CDR2 is SNTAGT in the germline V gene. DNA for the CDR3: TGTGCCAGCAGTGACGTCTGGACTAGCGGGTCCTACAATGAGCAGTTCTTC. Residues: CASSDVWTSGSYNEQFF.